The 17 T cell receptor beta chains in this list originate from one sample, sequenced in a study of blood T cell repertoires in COVID-19. Clones were sequenced by immunoSEQ multiplex PCR, and TCRdb holds only the in-frame ones, with some missing. The table lists some 190,000 clones, 85% to 90% of them singletons. Sequences were obtained from peripheral blood. The receptors were gathered from an older woman with acute or convalescent COVID-19.

This rearrangement joins TRBV6-5 to TRBJ2-5, with D unresolved. The germline V gene has CDR1 MNHEY and CDR2 SVGAGI. The V end was cut by 2 bases, the J end by 1 base, with 8 bases between. The CDR3 consists of 14 residues. The CDR3 region has the DNA TGTGCCAGCAGTTACGGTACAGCCCAAGAGACCCAGTACTTC. It is translated as CASSYGTAQETQYF.

This clone was seen only once. V and J are TRBV10-3 and TRBJ1-1; the match to TRBD1 covers 8 bases. Germline V CDR1 and CDR2: ENHRY, SYGVKD. V dropped 4 bases and J dropped 5; count of bases not matched to a gene: 12. The CDR3 contains 16 residues. The CDR3 loop is CAISATGVRIGTEAFF. Here the CDR3 DNA reads TGTGCCATCAGTGCGACAGGGGTGAGGATCGGGACTGAAGCTTTCTTT.

The V gene is TRBV19, the J gene TRBJ1-3; unclear D gene. Trimming left V 5 bases short and J 8 bases short, with 16 bases between. The CDR3 is made up of 14 amino acids. Germline V gene sequence: CDR1 LNHDA, CDR2 SQIVND (reference sequence). Written as DNA, the CDR3 is TGTGCCAGTAGTCCGGGTATTGATCGAGACACCATATATTTT. It is translated as CASSPGIDRDTIYF.

The chain uses TRBV9 and TRBJ2-1; a possible D gene is TRBD2 (5 bases). The CDR3 has 12 amino acids. Germline V gene sequence: CDR1 SGDLS, CDR2 YYNGEE. Between the trimmed V and J ends, which lost 1 base and 9 bases, there was a span of 8 bases. In DNA, the CDR3 is TGTGCCAGCAGCGTAACAAGCGGTGAGCAGTTCTTC. Amino acids: CASSVTSGEQFF. Supplemented by reference TRBV9 and TRBJ2-1, the full variable domain reads DSGVTQTPKHLITATGQRVTLRCSPRSGDLSVYWYQQSLDQGLQFLIQYYNGEERAKGNILERFSAQQFPDLHSELNLSSLELGDSALYFCASSVTSGEQFFGPGTRLTVL.

The gene calls are TRBV6-5 and TRBJ2-1, with D uncertain. The germline V gene encodes CDR1 MNHEY and CDR2 SVGAGI. The CDR3 contains 12 residues. V lost 4 bases and J 9 bases, leaving 10 bases between the germline ends. CDR3 amino acids: CASSSLVGEQFF. The CDR3 coding sequence is TGTGCCAGCAGTTCGCTAGTGGGTGAGCAGTTCTTC.

The chain employs TRBV6-5 and TRBJ1-1, with D tentatively TRBD1 (6 bases). This CDR3 has 14 amino acids. The V and J ends lost 5 bases and 5 bases respectively, with 15 bases between them. Germline-derived CDR1 and CDR2 are MNHEY and SVGAGI. The CDR3 DNA sequence: TGTGCCAGCAGTATACAGGGTAGGGGGACTGAAGCTTTCTTT. This translates into CASSIQGRGTEAFF.

J is TRBJ2-2 and V is TRBV18, with D tentatively TRBD1 (6 bases). CDR3 size: 15 residues. Between the trimmed V and J ends, which lost 2 bases and 4 bases, there was a span of 11 bases. Germline CDR1 and CDR2: KGHSH and LQKENI. CDR3 residues: CASSPTGLGTGELFF. The CDR3 DNA reads as TGTGCCAGCTCACCAACAGGGCTGGGCACCGGGGAGCTGTTTTTT. Together with reference TRBV18 and TRBJ2-2, the CDR3 gives the full variable domain: NAGVMQNPRHLVRRRGQEARLRCSPMKGHSHVYWYRQLPEEGLKFMVYLQKENIIDESGMPKERFSAEFPKEGPSILRIQQVVRGDSAAYFCASSPTGLGTGELFFGEGSRLTVL.

The chain joins TRBV3-1 (or the pseudogene TRBV3-2) to TRBJ1-5; TRBD1 is a possible D gene (6 bases). CDR3 length: 14 amino acids. CDR1 is LGHDT and CDR2 is YNNKEL in the germline V gene (reference sequence). Trimming left V 1 base short and J 7 bases short, with 11 bases between. Here the CDR3 reads CASSQVGAGQPQHF. Here the CDR3 DNA reads TGTGCCAGCAGCCAAGTGGGGGCTGGACAGCCCCAGCATTTT.

The chain's CDR3 is CASSSSTGGKSPLHF. CDR3 in DNA: TGTGCCAGCAGTTCCTCCACAGGGGGGAAGTCACCCCTCCACTTT. The rearrangement uses TRBV27 and TRBJ1-6; 8 positions match TRBD1. The germline V gene encodes CDR1 MNHEY and CDR2 SMNVEV (reference sequence). The V and J ends lost 4 bases and 10 bases, in that order; junction bases with no gene match: 9. This CDR3 spans 15 amino acids.

This chain links TRBV27 with TRBJ2-7, with TRBD1 as a possible D gene (5 bases). The germline V and J ends were trimmed by 5 bases and 4 bases, with 15 bases remaining between them. Germline V CDR1 and CDR2: MNHEY, SMNVEV (reference sequence). This CDR3 spans 14 amino acids. CDR3 amino acids: CASSPRQGRYEQYF. The CDR3, as DNA: TGTGCCAGCAGTCCCCGTCAGGGTCGGTACGAGCAGTACTTC.

The V and J genes are TRBV25-1 and TRBJ1-1, with D uncertain. The germline V gene has CDR1 MGHDK and CDR2 SYGVNS. This CDR3 has 11 amino acids. Trimming stripped 4 bases from V and 7 bases from J, with 7 bases between. CDR3 nucleotide sequence: TGTGCCAGCAGTGGTCCGAGTGAAGCTTTCTTT. Encoded protein: CASSGPSEAFF.

The chain uses TRBV4-1 and TRBJ1-2, with a weak D call TRBD1 (5 bases). The CDR3 runs 15 residues. From germline, CDR1 is MGHRA and CDR2 YSYEKL. The V end was cut by 0 bases, the J end by 5 bases, with 13 bases between. The CDR3 spells CASSQDPTEEYGYTF. The CDR3 region has the DNA TGCGCCAGCAGCCAAGATCCGACAGAAGAGTATGGCTACACCTTC.

The V gene is TRBV11-2, the J gene TRBJ2-1; TRBD2 matches at 12 bases. The V gene end was trimmed by 3 bases and the J gene end by 0 bases; junction bases not matched to a gene: 0. The CDR3 consists of 16 residues. Germline values: CDR1 SGHAT, CDR2 FQNNGV. CDR3 in DNA: TGTGCCAGCAGCTTGACTAGCGGGAGCTCCTACAATGAGCAGTTCTTC. Translating it yields CASSLTSGSSYNEQFF.

Turning to this clone: The identical CDR3 is also encoded by other nucleotide sequences in the sample. The gene calls are TRBV7-8 and TRBJ1-2; D remains unclear. V was clipped by 5 bases and J by 5 bases, with 18 bases between them. Germline V lookup: CDR1 SGHVS, CDR2 FQNEAQ. The CDR3 is made up of 15 amino acids. The CDR3 region has the DNA TGTGCCAGCAGCCTAGTACCGGACCCGGGATATGGCTACACCTTC. This sequence encodes CASSLVPDPGYGYTF.

In its sample, this clone was seen a few times. One end of the junction varies from germline; a read error may be responsible. This rearrangement joins TRBV27 to TRBJ2-1, with a possible D match to TRBD1 (6 bases). The CDR3 extends over 12 amino acids. Germline V gene data show CDR1 as MNHEY and CDR2 as SMNVEV (reference sequence). CDR3 DNA: TGTGCCAGCAGTTTAGGTCAGGGGCTTGTAATCTTC. Its translation is CASSLGQGLVIF.

This rearrangement joins TRBV6-1 to TRBJ1-6; the match to TRBD1 covers 9 bases. Germline lookup yields CDR1 MNHNS and CDR2 SASEGT. V trimming: 4 bases; J trimming: 10 bases; junction bases outside the gene matches: 11. The CDR3 is 16 residues long. CDR3 in amino acids: CASSAVPGQGNSPLHF. CDR3 nucleotides: TGTGCCAGCAGTGCAGTTCCGGGACAGGGAAACTCACCCCTCCACTTT.

This chain uses TRBV5-4 with TRBJ1-2; the match to TRBD1 covers 7 bases. Trimming cost V 1 base and J 1 base; bases outside gene matches: 4. This CDR3 has 15 residues. Per germline, CDR1 SGHNT and CDR2 YYREEE (reference sequence). The CDR3 bases are TGTGCCAGCAGCTTGCCCTGGGACAGTAACTATGGCTACACCTTC. It codes for CASSLPWDSNYGYTF.